Following are 29 T cell receptor beta chains from one sample sequenced in a study of CD8 T cells in Susac syndrome. It was with random hexamers that about 0.45 to 1 ug RNA was reverse transcribed. Each CDR3 protein gets one entry after TCRdb re-called the immunoSEQ multiplex PCR reads with MiXCR. The repertoire consists of about 210,000 distinct CDR3 sequences, with about 96% occurring once and the leading ten covering 0.085% to 0.1%. Sequenced input: CD4+ T cells from PBMCs. These receptors were obtained from a human donor with multiple sclerosis.

The chain recombines TRBV5-1 with TRBJ2-3; 11 bases fit TRBD2. The trim removed 3 bases at V and 5 bases at J, leaving 5 bases unmatched. The CDR3 runs to 15 residues. Germline V gene sequence: CDR1 SGHRS, CDR2 YFSETQ. Written as DNA, the CDR3 is TGCGCCAGCAGCTGGGTAGGGACTAGCGGAGATACGCAGTATTTT. Protein product: CASSWVGTSGDTQYF. Full variable domain (rest looked up from reference TRBV5-1 and TRBJ2-3): KAGVTQTPRYLIKTRGQQVTLSCSPISGHRSVSWYQQTPGQGLQFLFEYFSETQRNKGNFPGRFSGRQFSNSRSEMNVSTLELGDSALYLCASSWVGTSGDTQYFGPGTRLTVL.

The chain links TRBV29-1 to TRBJ2-5, with D maybe TRBD2 (6 bases). There are 12 residues in the CDR3. V was cut by 4 bases and J by 4 bases, with 10 bases left in between. Germline CDR1 reads SQVTM; CDR2 reads ANQGSEA. Here the CDR3 DNA reads TGCAGCGTTGGGACGGAGGGAGAGACCCAGTACTTC. The encoded protein is CSVGTEGETQYF.

This chain links TRBV2 with TRBJ2-7, with TRBD1 matching over 7 bases. Germline loops: CDR1 SNHLY, CDR2 FYNNEI. The ends lost 6 bases at V and 4 bases at J; junction bases unmatched: 9. The CDR3 sequence is 14 residues long. The CDR3 DNA reads TGTGCCAGCAGAAACCGGGACAGAGAGTACGAGCAGTACTTC. The encoded protein is CASRNRDREYEQYF.

The chain couples TRBV14 to TRBJ2-1; 14 bases fit TRBD2. The V segment lost 0 bases and the J segment 12 bases; nucleotides outside the gene matches: 10. In germline, CDR1 is SGHDN, CDR2 FVKESK. The CDR3 consists of 17 residues. This CDR3 is CASSQDRGTSGSRVQFF. CDR3 DNA: TGTGCCAGCAGCCAAGATCGGGGGACTAGCGGGAGTAGGGTGCAGTTCTTC.

The chain links TRBV19 to TRBJ2-3; possible D gene TRBD1, 6 bases. Per germline, CDR1 LNHDA and CDR2 SQIVND (reference sequence). Trimming shortened V by 5 bases and J by 5 bases, and 14 bases separated the two germline ends. The CDR3 has 14 residues. Here the CDR3 reads CASSEPTGRDTQYF. The DNA of the CDR3 is TGTGCCAGTAGTGAACCAACAGGGAGAGATACGCAGTATTTT.

The rearrangement uses TRBV4-1 and TRBJ2-7; 12 bases are shared with TRBD2. CDR3 size: 16 residues. J lost 3 bases, V lost 1 base, and 4 bases had no gene match. Germline CDR1 reads MGHRA; CDR2 reads YSYEKL. The CDR3 loop reads CASSQGLAGAGYEQYF. The CDR3 DNA reads TGCGCCAGCAGCCAAGGACTAGCGGGGGCAGGCTACGAGCAGTACTTC.

This chain links TRBV29-1 with TRBJ2-7, with TRBD1 as a possible D gene (6 bases). Germline loops: CDR1 SQVTM, CDR2 ANQGSEA. V lost 2 bases and J 4 bases, leaving 18 bases between the germline ends. The CDR3 spans 15 residues. CDR3 sequence reads: CSVEYWGPTGYEQYF. CDR3 sequence (DNA): TGCAGCGTTGAATATTGGGGGCCTACAGGGTACGAGCAGTACTTC.

The genes are TRBV25-1 and TRBJ2-7; a weak D match, TRBD1 (5 bases). The V gene lost 6 bases and the J gene lost 6 bases, with 27 bases spanning the gap. The CDR3 length is 17 residues. The V gene's germline CDR1 is MGHDK and CDR2 SYGVNS. DNA of the CDR3: TGTGCCAGCAGGAAAGCACTTAAGGGGCAAAGGACGATCGAGCAGTACTTC. It codes for CASRKALKGQRTIEQYF.

The V gene is TRBV18, the J gene TRBJ2-6; D possibly corresponds to TRBD1 (5 bases). Germline V gene sequence: CDR1 KGHSH, CDR2 LQKENI. V was pared by 2 bases and J by 0 bases, with 11 bases between. This CDR3 contains 17 residues. The CDR3 bases are TGTGCCAGCTCACCATGGGGCAGCACCTCTGGGGCCAACGTCCTGACTTTC. Its translation: CASSPWGSTSGANVLTF.

CDR3 residues: CASTVTGLGEQYF. The CDR3 bases are TGCGCCAGCACGGTGACAGGTCTGGGCGAGCAGTACTTC. The chain uses TRBV5-1 and TRBJ2-7; D is possibly TRBD1 (6 bases). The CDR3 is 13 amino acids. Germline loops: CDR1 SGHRS, CDR2 YFSETQ. The V and J ends lost 6 bases and 6 bases respectively, with 16 bases between them.

V and J are TRBV30 and TRBJ2-2; TRBD2 agrees at 11 bases. The CDR3 length is 15 residues. The trim removed 4 bases at V and 4 bases at J, leaving 5 bases unmatched. Germline CDR1 is GTSNPN and CDR2 is SVGIG (reference sequence). CDR3 in DNA: TGTGCCTGGAATAGCGGGAGGGCCCGCACCGGGGAGCTGTTTTTT. This translates into CAWNSGRARTGELFF.

This clonotype came up once. The chain joins TRBV27 to TRBJ2-7, with D perhaps TRBD2 (6 bases). The CDR3 spans 14 residues. In germline, CDR1 is MNHEY, CDR2 SMNVEV (reference sequence). V lost 8 bases, J lost 1 base, and 15 bases lay in between. The CDR3 sequence is CASSRGLRSYEQYF. The DNA of the CDR3 is TGTGCCAGCTCTAGGGGACTGCGTTCCTACGAGCAGTACTTC.

The chain recombines TRBV27 with TRBJ2-6; TRBD1 matches 9 bases. Germline trimming cut 2 bases from V and 0 bases from J; bases unmatched to any gene: 2. CDR3 length equals 17 residues. Germline CDR1 is MNHEY and CDR2 is SMNVEV (reference sequence). CDR3 bases: TGTGCCAGCAGTTTAAGGGACAGGGACTCTGGGGCCAACGTCCTGACTTTC. It yields the protein CASSLRDRDSGANVLTF.

The chain couples TRBV5-1 to TRBJ2-7; no firm D call. The V gene lost 0 bases and the J gene lost 3 bases, with 10 bases spanning the gap. The CDR3 has 14 amino acids. From germline, CDR1 is SGHRS and CDR2 YFSETQ. CDR3 sequence reads: CASSLAELDYEQYF. The CDR3, as DNA: TGCGCCAGCAGCTTGGCGGAGCTGGACTACGAGCAGTACTTC.

As DNA, the CDR3 is TGTGCCAGCAGCGTTGGTCCCGGGGAGACCCAGTACTTC. As protein: CASSVGPGETQYF. The chain is built from TRBV9 and TRBJ2-5; D uncertain. Germline V lookup: CDR1 SGDLS, CDR2 YYNGEE. Between the trimmed V and J ends, which lost 2 bases and 5 bases, there was a span of 10 bases. This CDR3 comprises 13 residues. The entire variable domain, with the rest obtained from reference TRBV9 and TRBJ2-5, is as follows: DSGVTQTPKHLITATGQRVTLRCSPRSGDLSVYWYQQSLDQGLQFLIQYYNGEERAKGNILERFSAQQFPDLHSELNLSSLELGDSALYFCASSVGPGETQYFGPGTRLLVL.

This rearrangement joins TRBV5-1 to TRBJ2-7; unclear D gene. In germline, CDR1 is SGHRS, CDR2 YFSETQ. V was shortened by 5 bases and J by 2 bases, with 14 bases between the two germline ends. This CDR3 comprises 14 residues. CDR3 sequence reads: CASSRGLGTYEQYF. In DNA, the CDR3 is TGCGCCAGCAGTCGTGGTCTCGGAACCTACGAGCAGTACTTC.

The chain employs TRBV27 and TRBJ2-7, with D maybe TRBD1 (5 bases). Between the trimmed V and J ends, which lost 7 bases and 5 bases, there was a span of 24 bases. The V gene's germline CDR1 is MNHEY and CDR2 SMNVEV (reference sequence). The CDR3 has 16 residues. The CDR3 DNA follows: TGTGCCAGCACCAAATTTTTAGGGTTGGACAAGGACGAGCAGTACTTC. As protein: CASTKFLGLDKDEQYF.

The J gene is TRBJ2-5, the V gene TRBV15, with 7 nucleotides matching TRBD2. J gave up 4 bases and V 1 base, and 6 bases lay outside the gene matches. Germline loops: CDR1 LNHNV, CDR2 YYDKDF (reference sequence). This CDR3 is built from 15 residues. The DNA of the CDR3 is TGTGCCACCAGCAGAGCTGGCGGGAGTGCAGAGACCCAGTACTTC. Translated: CATSRAGGSAETQYF.

The J gene is TRBJ2-5, the V gene TRBV20-1, with 7 positions matching TRBD1. The CDR3 totals 14 residues. V was pared by 4 bases and J by 5 bases, with 10 bases of the junction left unmatched. Germline CDR1 is DFQATT and CDR2 is SNEGSKA (reference sequence). The CDR3 is CSANRGTAGETQYF. For the CDR3, the DNA is TGCAGTGCTAACCGAGGGACAGCCGGGGAGACCCAGTACTTC.

The V gene is TRBV7-3, the J gene TRBJ2-7; possible D gene TRBD1, 5 bases. This CDR3 spans 13 amino acids. Germline CDR1 SGHTA, CDR2 FQGTGA. Deletions cut 5 bases from V and 7 bases from J, with 15 bases between. The CDR3 sequence is CASSLNSAGEQYF. CDR3 nucleotide sequence: TGTGCCAGCAGCCTAAATTCGGCAGGGGAGCAGTACTTC.

This chain joins TRBV11-2 and TRBJ2-1; 9 nucleotides line up with TRBD2. From germline, CDR1 is SGHAT and CDR2 FQNNGV. This CDR3 has 17 residues. Losses at the gene ends were 3 bases for V and 6 bases for J; bases not matched to a gene: 12. The CDR3 protein is CASSFRHGTSKVNEQFF. The DNA for the CDR3 is TGTGCCAGCAGCTTTAGGCATGGGACTAGCAAGGTCAATGAGCAGTTCTTC.

The V call is TRBV12-3 or TRBV12-4, the J call TRBJ2-7; D gene uncertain. CDR3 length: 13 residues. V was clipped by 1 base and J by 7 bases, with 11 bases between them. The CDR3 DNA follows: TGTGCCAGCAGTTTAGGCGCCATGAGGGAGCAGTACTTC. This translates into CASSLGAMREQYF.

This chain uses TRBV7-9 with TRBJ1-1; 8 bases are a match to TRBD1. Germline values: CDR1 SEHNR, CDR2 FQNEAQ (reference sequence). J gave up 1 base and V 5 bases, and 6 bases lay outside the gene matches. The CDR3 extends over 15 amino acids. DNA for the CDR3: TGTGCCAGCAGCCAGGACAGGGTTGGGAACACTGAAGCTTTCTTT. This sequence encodes CASSQDRVGNTEAFF.

The chain recombines TRBV2 with TRBJ2-3; D might be TRBD2 (6 bases). In germline, CDR1 is SNHLY, CDR2 FYNNEI. The CDR3 extends over 16 amino acids. The V gene lost 1 base and the J gene lost 0 bases, with 11 bases spanning the gap. For the CDR3, the DNA is TGTGCCAGCAGTGAAGACCGCGGGGAAAGCACAGATACGCAGTATTTT. Protein sequence: CASSEDRGESTDTQYF.

The chain couples TRBV15 to TRBJ1-4; D is uncertain. V lost 1 base, J lost 6 bases, and 9 bases lay in between. The CDR3 loop spans 14 amino acids. CDR1 and CDR2 from the germline V gene are LNHNV and YYDKDF (reference sequence). Here the CDR3 reads CATSRALGDEKLFF. The CDR3 DNA sequence: TGTGCCACCAGCAGAGCTCTTGGAGATGAAAAACTGTTTTTT.

The chain has TRBV27 and TRBJ2-6; maybe TRBD1 (5 bases). Deletions cut 5 bases from V and 4 bases from J, with 12 bases between. The CDR3 has 15 amino acids. In germline, CDR1 is MNHEY, CDR2 SMNVEV (reference sequence). In nucleotides, the CDR3 is TGTGCCAGCAGTCGGTGGGGCTCCGGGGCCAACGTCCTGACTTTC. Residues: CASSRWGSGANVLTF. The full variable domain, rest sourced from reference TRBV27 and TRBJ2-6, is EAQVTQNPRYLITVTGKKLTVTCSQNMNHEYMSWYRQDPGLGLRQIYYSMNVEVTDKGDVPEGYKVSRKEKRNFPLILESPSPNQTSLYFCASSRWGSGANVLTFGAGSRLTVL.

The chain couples TRBV5-1 to TRBJ2-5, with TRBD1 matching over 8 bases. V lost 1 base to trimming and J lost 5 bases; unmatched junction nucleotides: 13. CDR1 and CDR2 from the germline V gene are SGHRS and YFSETQ. The CDR3 totals 17 residues. CDR3 DNA sequence: TGCGCCAGCAGCTTGTCGTCAGGGGGCGCGATATCGGAGACCCAGTACTTC. This sequence encodes CASSLSSGGAISETQYF.

The gene calls are TRBV28 and TRBJ2-3; D may be TRBD1 (5 bases). Trimming removed 2 bases at V and 1 base at J, with 10 bases between. Germline CDR1 and CDR2: MDHEN and SYDVKM. CDR3 size: 15 residues. Written as DNA, the CDR3 is TGTGCCAGCAGTTTAGCTTGGGGCCGCACAGATACGCAGTATTTT. As protein: CASSLAWGRTDTQYF.

V and J are TRBV24-1 and TRBJ2-1, with TRBD1 as a possible D gene (6 bases). The CDR3 is made up of 15 amino acids. V lost 3 bases and J lost 5, with 13 bases in between. The germline CDR1 and CDR2 sequences are KGHDR and SFDVKD. CDR3 residues: CATSDTSQGDNEQFF. In DNA form, the CDR3 reads TGTGCCACCAGTGATACCTCACAGGGCGACAATGAGCAGTTCTTC.